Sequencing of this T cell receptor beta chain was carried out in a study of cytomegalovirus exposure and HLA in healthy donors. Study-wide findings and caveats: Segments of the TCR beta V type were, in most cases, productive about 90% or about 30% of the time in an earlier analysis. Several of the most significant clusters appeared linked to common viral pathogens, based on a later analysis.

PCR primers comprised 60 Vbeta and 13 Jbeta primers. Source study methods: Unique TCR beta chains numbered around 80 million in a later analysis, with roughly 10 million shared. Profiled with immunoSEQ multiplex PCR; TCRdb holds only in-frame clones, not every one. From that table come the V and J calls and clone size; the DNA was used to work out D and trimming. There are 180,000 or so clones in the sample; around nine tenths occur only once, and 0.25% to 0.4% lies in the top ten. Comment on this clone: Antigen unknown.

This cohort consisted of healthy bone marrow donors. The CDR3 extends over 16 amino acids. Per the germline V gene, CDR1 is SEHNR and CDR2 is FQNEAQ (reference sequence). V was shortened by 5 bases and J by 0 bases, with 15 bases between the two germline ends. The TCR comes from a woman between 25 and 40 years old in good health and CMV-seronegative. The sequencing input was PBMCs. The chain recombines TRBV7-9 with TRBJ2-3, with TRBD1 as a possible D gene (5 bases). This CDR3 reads CASSLRGTQSTDTQYF. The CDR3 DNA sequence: TGTGCCAGCAGCCTAAGGGGTACTCAAAGCACAGATACGCAGTATTTT. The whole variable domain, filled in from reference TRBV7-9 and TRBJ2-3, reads DTGVSQNPRHKITKRGQNVTFRCDPISEHNRLYWYRQTLGQGPEFLTYFQNEAQLEKSRLLSDRFSAERPKGSFSTLEIQRTEQGDSAMYLCASSLRGTQSTDTQYFGPGTRLTVL.